Described below is a single TCR beta chain sequence and its context. The data were taken from a study of control samples from healthy donors and cancer patients. The CDR3 totals 17 residues. Trimming removed 2 bases from V and 2 bases from J; junction bases left unmatched: 11. Germline V gene lookup returns CDR1 MNHNS and CDR2 SASEGT. Sequencing was performed with immunoSEQ multiplex PCR; in TCRdb, only in-frame clones are kept and a portion is missing. The sample holds about 89,000 clones; about 84% are singletons and the top ten take around 2.1%. Source material: blood. The chain joins TRBV6-1 to TRBJ2-7, with 8 nucleotides matching TRBD2. This clonotype was obtained from a woman between 40 and 50 years old in good health. The CDR3: CASSEIRSAGGPYEQYF. The CDR3 coding sequence is TGTGCCAGCAGTGAAATTCGTTCGGCGGGGGGTCCCTACGAGCAGTACTTC.